Listed below are T cell receptor beta chains from one sample, sequenced in a study of blood T cell repertoires in COVID-19. The data were produced by immunoSEQ multiplex PCR, yet TCRdb's version contains in-frame clones alone and is incomplete. The sample shows roughly 250,000 clones, approximately 89% of them seen only once. Material: peripheral blood. The source of these receptors is a woman in her 50s with acute or convalescent COVID-19. Each CDR3 is given with its conserved first and last residue. D genes are given only for firm matches. Clone size is stated in some rows and not others, as once, few, many or a class when expanded.

d_call: NA; v_call: TRBV25-1; clone_size: NA; j_call: TRBJ1-6; cdr3_aa: CASSDRDFYSPLHF; cdr3_nt: TGTGCCAGCAGTGACAGGGACTTTTACTCACCCCTCCACTTT
d_call: NA; v_call: TRBV6-4; clone_size: NA; j_call: TRBJ2-7; cdr3_aa: CASSDQQVPGEQYF; cdr3_nt: TGTGCCAGCAGTGACCAACAGGTCCCCGGCGAGCAGTACTTC
d_call: NA; v_call: TRBV27; clone_size: few; j_call: TRBJ1-5; cdr3_aa: CASRQSPGGGNQPQHF; cdr3_nt: TGTGCCAGCAGGCAAAGCCCGGGGGGCGGCAATCAGCCCCAGCATTTT
d_call: TRBD2; v_call: TRBV18; clone_size: NA; j_call: TRBJ2-3; cdr3_aa: CASSPQPAGPAVADTQYF; cdr3_nt: TGTGCCAGCTCACCACAACCAGCGGGGCCAGCAGTCGCAGATACGCAGTATTTT
d_call: NA; v_call: TRBV6-5; clone_size: NA; j_call: TRBJ2-7; cdr3_aa: CASNALTGDGREQYF; cdr3_nt: TGTGCCAGCAATGCACTGACGGGGGACGGGCGCGAGCAGTACTTC
d_call: TRBD1; v_call: TRBV19; clone_size: NA; j_call: TRBJ1-1; cdr3_aa: CASSPRQGQNTEAFF; cdr3_nt: TGTGCCAGTAGTCCAAGACAGGGTCAGAACACTGAAGCTTTCTTT
d_call: NA; v_call: TRBV6-4; clone_size: NA; j_call: TRBJ1-1; cdr3_aa: CASRQELNTEAFF; cdr3_nt: TGTGCCAGCAGACAGGAGTTGAACACTGAAGCTTTCTTT
d_call: NA; v_call: TRBV29-1; clone_size: NA; j_call: TRBJ1-2; cdr3_aa: CSVETGGYTF; cdr3_nt: TGCAGCGTTGAAACGGGTGGCTACACCTTC
d_call: NA; v_call: TRBV30; clone_size: NA; j_call: TRBJ1-4; cdr3_aa: CAWRSGWEEKLFF; cdr3_nt: TGTGCCTGGAGATCGGGATGGGAAGAAAAACTGTTTTTT
d_call: TRBD1; v_call: TRBV9; clone_size: NA; j_call: TRBJ1-2; cdr3_aa: CASSTGTGVEGYGYTF; cdr3_nt: TGTGCCAGCAGCACAGGGACAGGGGTGGAGGGCTATGGCTACACCTTC
d_call: TRBD1; v_call: TRBV10-3; clone_size: NA; j_call: TRBJ2-2; cdr3_aa: CAISTGQGTLVGELFF; cdr3_nt: TGTGCCATCAGCACGGGACAGGGGACCTTGGTCGGGGAGCTGTTTTTT
d_call: TRBD1; v_call: TRBV12-5; clone_size: NA; j_call: TRBJ2-2; cdr3_aa: CASGLVPQGAFTGELFF; cdr3_nt: TGTGCTAGTGGTTTGGTACCGCAGGGGGCGTTCACCGGGGAGCTGTTTTTT
d_call: NA; v_call: TRBV19; clone_size: once; j_call: TRBJ2-1; cdr3_aa: CASTADSFYNEQFF; cdr3_nt: TGTGCCAGTACCGCGGACAGCTTTTACAATGAGCAGTTCTTC
d_call: TRBD2; v_call: TRBV24-1; clone_size: NA; j_call: TRBJ2-2; cdr3_aa: CATSDLASGRGTGELFF; cdr3_nt: TGTGCCACCAGTGATTTAGCCTCCGGGAGGGGCACCGGGGAGCTGTTTTTT
d_call: TRBD1; v_call: TRBV28; clone_size: NA; j_call: TRBJ1-4; cdr3_aa: CASSSGTDQHSNEKLFF; cdr3_nt: TGTGCCAGCAGTTCGGGGACAGATCAACACTCTAATGAAAAACTGTTTTTT
d_call: TRBD1; v_call: TRBV28; clone_size: NA; j_call: TRBJ1-2; cdr3_aa: CASTWGGGTDYGYTF; cdr3_nt: TGTGCCAGCACCTGGGGTGGCGGGACAGACTATGGCTACACCTTC
d_call: NA; v_call: TRBV2; clone_size: once; j_call: TRBJ2-1; cdr3_aa: CASSDLGPRYEQFF; cdr3_nt: TGTGCCAGCAGTGACCTTGGGCCTCGCTATGAGCAGTTCTTC
d_call: TRBD2; v_call: TRBV5-1; clone_size: NA; j_call: TRBJ2-3; cdr3_aa: CASSLRVLSGSTRDDTQYF; cdr3_nt: TGCGCCAGCAGCTTGAGGGTCCTTAGCGGGAGTACCCGGGACGATACGCAGTATTTT
d_call: NA; v_call: TRBV7-9; clone_size: NA; j_call: TRBJ2-7; cdr3_aa: CASSLGVYEQYF; cdr3_nt: TGTGCCAGCAGCTTAGGAGTCTACGAGCAGTACTTC
d_call: NA; v_call: TRBV7-2; clone_size: few; j_call: TRBJ1-1; cdr3_aa: CASSLSVNTEAFF; cdr3_nt: TGTGCCAGCAGCTTATCAGTGAACACTGAAGCTTTCTTT
d_call: TRBD1; v_call: TRBV6-5; clone_size: NA; j_call: TRBJ1-4; cdr3_aa: CASSSLTGTGGEKLFF; cdr3_nt: TGTGCCAGCAGTTCTTTAACCGGGACAGGGGGTGAAAAACTGTTTTTT
d_call: TRBD1; v_call: TRBV5-1; clone_size: NA; j_call: TRBJ2-7; cdr3_aa: CASSIDRVSDEQYF; cdr3_nt: TGCGCCAGCAGCATCGACAGGGTTAGCGACGAGCAGTACTTC
d_call: TRBD2; v_call: TRBV10-3; clone_size: NA; j_call: TRBJ2-1; cdr3_aa: CAIRATSGSYNEQFF; cdr3_nt: TGTGCCATCAGGGCGACTAGCGGGAGCTACAATGAGCAGTTCTTC
d_call: NA; v_call: TRBV5-8; clone_size: few; j_call: TRBJ2-6; cdr3_aa: CASSLGDTWLGASGANVLTF; cdr3_nt: TGTGCCAGCAGCTTGGGGGACACCTGGTTGGGGGCCTCTGGGGCCAACGTCCTGACTTTC
d_call: NA; v_call: TRBV18; clone_size: NA; j_call: TRBJ1-5; cdr3_aa: CASSPQGFSNQPQHF; cdr3_nt: TGTGCCAGCTCACCACAGGGGTTTAGCAATCAGCCCCAGCATTTT
d_call: NA; v_call: TRBV19; clone_size: NA; j_call: TRBJ2-3; cdr3_aa: CASSITRSTDTQYF; cdr3_nt: TGTGCCAGTAGTATAACCAGATCCACAGATACGCAGTATTTT
d_call: NA; v_call: TRBV24-1; clone_size: NA; j_call: TRBJ2-2; cdr3_aa: CATSDLGDGGTGELFF; cdr3_nt: TGTGCCACCAGTGATTTGGGGGACGGGGGCACCGGGGAGCTGTTTTTT
d_call: TRBD1; v_call: TRBV2; clone_size: NA; j_call: TRBJ1-4; cdr3_aa: CASMLSWTGNEKLFF; cdr3_nt: TGTGCCAGCATGTTGAGTTGGACAGGAAATGAAAAACTGTTTTTT
d_call: TRBD1; v_call: TRBV19; clone_size: NA; j_call: TRBJ2-1; cdr3_aa: CASSTTGGDNEQFF; cdr3_nt: TGTGCCAGTAGTACTACAGGGGGAGACAATGAGCAGTTCTTC
d_call: NA; v_call: TRBV18; clone_size: NA; j_call: TRBJ2-7; cdr3_aa: CASSPLDRAQTYEQYF; cdr3_nt: TGTGCCAGCTCACCTCTAGACAGAGCCCAGACCTACGAGCAGTACTTC
d_call: TRBD2; v_call: TRBV5-1; clone_size: NA; j_call: TRBJ2-5; cdr3_aa: CASSLAGGPRWAQYF; cdr3_nt: TGCGCCAGCAGCTTAGCGGGAGGGCCCCGGTGGGCCCAGTACTTC
d_call: TRBD1; v_call: TRBV28; clone_size: few; j_call: TRBJ2-1; cdr3_aa: CASSLPTGRTGNEQFF; cdr3_nt: TGTGCCAGCAGTTTACCGACAGGGCGGACAGGCAATGAGCAGTTCTTC
d_call: NA; v_call: TRBV2; clone_size: NA; j_call: TRBJ1-1; cdr3_aa: CASTLDEDTEAFF; cdr3_nt: TGTGCCAGCACCTTGGATGAGGACACTGAAGCTTTCTTT